These 4 T cell receptor beta chains share one sample of origin, sequenced in a study of response to subunit inactivated influenza vaccine. TCRdb passed the RT-PCR reads through MiXCR, listing each CDR3 protein once. The profile covers 650,000 to 800,000 distinct CDR3 sequences, with approximately 13% appearing a single time and around 6.5% taken by the ten largest. Specimen: PBMCs from blood, collected 14 to 15 days before vaccination. The receptor set was obtained from a man aged 45-65 years who received an inactivated influenza vaccine.

The genes are TRBV7-9 and TRBJ2-5; tentative D call: TRBD1 (6 bases). The CDR3 sequence is 15 residues long. Looked up from germline, CDR1 is SEHNR and CDR2 is FQNEAQ (reference sequence). V dropped 6 bases and J dropped 5 bases, with 19 bases sitting between them. The CDR3 region is CASRLQGGMLETQYF. The CDR3, as DNA: TGTGCCAGCAGGTTACAGGGTGGGATGTTGGAGACCCAGTACTTC.

This clonotype has only a few counts. The rearrangement joins TRBV30 to TRBJ2-7; D might be TRBD1 (6 bases). From germline, CDR1 is GTSNPN and CDR2 SVGIG (reference sequence). The CDR3 loop spans 13 amino acids. V lost 4 bases to trimming and J lost 1 base, with 11 bases between them. The CDR3 DNA reads TGTGCCTGGAACCAAAGGGGGTCCTACGAGCAGTACTTC. This translates into CAWNQRGSYEQYF.

This clonotype was seen only a few times. The chain joins TRBV7-6 to TRBJ2-7; D gene unclear. V lost 5 bases and J 4 bases, leaving 24 bases between the germline ends. There are 17 residues in the CDR3. Germline-derived CDR1 and CDR2 are SGHVS and FNYEAQ. The CDR3 coding sequence is TGTGCCAGCAGCCCCTCCGGGCCCAGGATACAAGTGTACGAGCAGTACTTC. It yields the protein CASSPSGPRIQVYEQYF. The whole variable domain, remainder taken from reference TRBV7-6 and TRBJ2-7, is GAGVSQSPRYKVTKRGQDVALRCDPISGHVSLYWYRQALGQGPEFLTYFNYEAQQDKSGLPNDRFSAERPEGSISTLTIQRTEQRDSAMYRCASSPSGPRIQVYEQYFGPGTRLTVT.

This clonotype showed up just a few times. CDR3 coding DNA: TGTGCCAGCAGCTCGAATACTCACGGTGCCAAAAACATTCAGTACTTC. Translation: CASSSNTHGAKNIQYF. The gene calls are TRBV7-9 and TRBJ2-4, with no clear D. The CDR3 covers 16 residues. Trimming cost V 4 bases and J 1 base, with 14 bases left between them. Germline V gene lookup returns CDR1 SEHNR and CDR2 FQNEAQ (reference sequence).